The 8 T cell receptor beta chains given below trace back to one sample, sequenced in a study of cytomegalovirus exposure and HLA in healthy donors. With 60 Vbeta and 13 Jbeta primers, the PCR was carried out. Sequencing was performed with immunoSEQ multiplex PCR; in TCRdb, only in-frame clones are kept and a portion is missing. The data show fewer than 250,000 clones, less than 85% seen once. Specimen: PBMCs. The receptors were sampled from a man younger than 45 in good health and CMV-seropositive.

The chain has TRBV30 and TRBJ1-4; D might be TRBD1 (5 bases). Germline values: CDR1 GTSNPN, CDR2 SVGIG (reference sequence). The CDR3 totals 15 residues. V was trimmed by 2 bases and J by 6 bases, leaving 16 bases between them. The CDR3 sequence: CAWSLSESGHEKLFF. In DNA form, the CDR3 reads TGTGCCTGGAGTCTCTCGGAGTCAGGGCATGAAAAACTGTTTTTT.

The chain combines TRBV30 with TRBJ1-5; perhaps TRBD1 as D (5 bases). The length of the CDR3 is 14 residues. Germline CDR1 GTSNPN, CDR2 SVGIG (reference sequence). Trimming took off 0 bases at V and 2 bases at J, with 8 bases between the two ends. This CDR3 is CAWSVRGGNQPQHF. CDR3 DNA: TGTGCCTGGAGTGTACGGGGGGGCAATCAGCCCCAGCATTTT.

This clone has more than one count but fewer than ten. V and J are TRBV5-4 and TRBJ1-1; D ambiguous. This CDR3 region has 13 residues. The germline V gene has CDR1 SGHNT and CDR2 YYREEE (reference sequence). Trimming shortened V by 2 bases and J by 4 bases, and 9 bases separated the two germline ends. The CDR3 spells CASSFGGGTEAFF. DNA for the CDR3: TGTGCCAGCAGCTTCGGTGGTGGCACTGAAGCTTTCTTT.

This rearrangement joins TRBV7-2 to TRBJ1-1; D might be TRBD1 (5 bases). The germline gives CDR1 SGHTA, CDR2 FQGNSA. V was shortened by 6 bases and J by 1 base, with 9 bases between the two germline ends. The CDR3 consists of 13 residues. In DNA, the CDR3 is TGTGCCAGCAGGCGGGACGGGAACACTGAAGCTTTCTTT. Translating gives CASRRDGNTEAFF.

This clone showed up just a few times. Here the CDR3 reads CASSLAPGLEIGEQFF. As DNA, the CDR3 is TGCGCCAGCAGCTTGGCCCCGGGACTAGAAATTGGAGAGCAGTTCTTC. V is TRBV5-1 and J is TRBJ2-1, with TRBD2 matching 8 bases. Trimming at V came to 0 bases and at J to 10 bases, leaving 12 bases not matched to a gene. The CDR3 has 16 residues. Germline V gene lookup returns CDR1 SGHRS and CDR2 YFSETQ.

This sequence joins TRBV19 and TRBJ2-2; no reliable D call. V was clipped by 7 bases and J by 2 bases, with 5 bases between them. This CDR3 is built from 12 residues. CDR1 is LNHDA and CDR2 is SQIVND in the germline V gene (reference sequence). CDR3 bases: TGTGCCAGTACCCCAAACACCGGGGAGCTGTTTTTT. This translates into CASTPNTGELFF.

V is TRBV4-3 and J is TRBJ2-1; 9 bases are shared with TRBD2. The germline CDR1 and CDR2 sequences are LGHNA and YSLEER. CDR3 length: 13 residues. The J segment lost 6 bases and the V segment lost 3 bases, leaving 0 bases of the junction unmatched. CDR3 sequence (DNA): TGCGCCAGCAGCCAGCGGGAGGGCAATGAGCAGTTCTTC. Translated: CASSQREGNEQFF.

This chain links TRBV4-3 with TRBJ2-1, with TRBD2 matching over 8 bases. J lost 0 bases, V lost 0 bases, and 4 bases had no gene match. Germline V gene data show CDR1 as LGHNA and CDR2 as YSLEER. The CDR3 is 17 residues long. The CDR3 DNA reads as TGCGCCAGCAGCCAAGAGGTTCTAGCGGGCTCCTACAATGAGCAGTTCTTC. Translating gives CASSQEVLAGSYNEQFF.